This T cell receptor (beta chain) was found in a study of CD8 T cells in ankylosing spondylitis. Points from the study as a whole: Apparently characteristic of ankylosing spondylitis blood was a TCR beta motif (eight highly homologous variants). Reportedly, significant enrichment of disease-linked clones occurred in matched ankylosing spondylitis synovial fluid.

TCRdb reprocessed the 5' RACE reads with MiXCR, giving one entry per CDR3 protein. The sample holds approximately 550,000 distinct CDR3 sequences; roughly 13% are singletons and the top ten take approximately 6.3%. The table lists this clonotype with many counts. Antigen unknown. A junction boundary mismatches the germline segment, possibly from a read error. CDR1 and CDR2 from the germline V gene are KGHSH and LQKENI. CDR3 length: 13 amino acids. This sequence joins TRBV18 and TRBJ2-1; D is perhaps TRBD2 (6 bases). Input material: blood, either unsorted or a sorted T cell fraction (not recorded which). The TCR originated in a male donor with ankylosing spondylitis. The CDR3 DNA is TGCGCCAGCAGCCCGGAGGGGTACAATGAGCAGTTCTTC. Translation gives CASSPEGYNEQFF. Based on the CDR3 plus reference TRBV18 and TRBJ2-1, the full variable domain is NAGVMQNPRHLVRRRGQEARLRCSPMKGHSHVYWYRQLPEEGLKFMVYLQKENIIDESGMPKERFSAEFPKEGPSILRIQQVVRGDSAAYFCASSPEGYNEQFFGPGTRLTVL.